One and the same sample provided the 12 T cell receptor beta chains below, sequenced in a study of identical twins. TCRdb reanalysed the 5' RACE reads using MiXCR and keeps one entry per CDR3 protein. The data contain 350,000 or so distinct CDR3 sequences, about 10% of them singletons. Sequencing used naive T cells sorted from blood. The origin of the receptors is a woman in her forties or fifties in good health.

In this sample, this clonotype turned up many times. J is TRBJ2-1 and V is TRBV10-3, with 8 bases aligning to TRBD2. V shed 6 bases, J shed 3 bases, and the junction held 1 base outside the gene matches. The germline V gene has CDR1 ENHRY and CDR2 SYGVKD. The CDR3 is 13 amino acids. The CDR3 reads CAISTSGYNEQFF. Here the CDR3 DNA reads TGTGCCATCAGCACTAGCGGCTACAATGAGCAGTTCTTC.

The chain uses TRBV3-1 and TRBJ2-2; 9 bases match TRBD1. The length of the CDR3 is 16 residues. CDR1 and CDR2 from the germline V gene are LGHDT and YNNKEL (reference sequence). The V gene end was trimmed by 2 bases and the J gene end by 1 base; junction bases not matched to a gene: 2. DNA for the CDR3: TGTGCCAGCAGCCAATTGGGACAGGGGAACACCGGGGAGCTGTTTTTT. It is translated as CASSQLGQGNTGELFF.

This clonotype was seen only a few times. V and J are TRBV18 and TRBJ2-1; TRBD2 agrees at 14 bases. Germline CDR1 and CDR2: KGHSH and LQKENI. The CDR3 consists of 17 residues. The V and J ends lost 4 bases and 9 bases, in that order; junction bases with no gene match: 11. The chain's CDR3 is CASSQIGLAGGNTEQFF. DNA for the CDR3: TGTGCCAGCTCACAAATCGGACTAGCGGGAGGCAATACTGAGCAGTTCTTC.

Only one count was recorded for this clonotype. The V gene is TRBV10-2, the J gene TRBJ2-3; D is perhaps TRBD1 or TRBD2 (5 bases each). CDR3 length: 15 amino acids. Germline V gene data show CDR1 as WSHSY and CDR2 as SAAADI. With 6 bases removed from V and 3 bases from J, the gap between germline ends came to 16 bases. CDR3: CASREAGIRTDTQYF. CDR3 bases: TGCGCCAGCAGGGAGGCAGGGATAAGGACAGATACGCAGTATTTT.

This clonotype was seen ten or more times. The rearrangement joins TRBV27 to TRBJ2-7, with 8 bases that match TRBD2. CDR1 and CDR2 from the germline V gene are MNHEY and SMNVEV (reference sequence). This CDR3 is 15 amino acids long. J was trimmed by 1 base and V by 2 bases; bases with no gene match: 4. CDR3 sequence reads: CASSLGTSKSYEQYF. The DNA of the CDR3 is TGTGCCAGCAGTTTAGGGACTAGTAAGTCCTACGAGCAGTACTTC.

The table lists this clonotype with many counts. The chain links TRBV9 to TRBJ2-2; 10 nucleotides align to TRBD2. The junction had 7 bases not matched to a gene; V was cut back by 2 bases and J by 0 bases. Germline loops: CDR1 SGDLS, CDR2 YYNGEE. There are 18 residues in the CDR3. CDR3 in amino acids: CASSVLSGRAANTGELFF. The CDR3 nucleotides are TGTGCCAGCAGCGTTCTCAGCGGGAGGGCCGCGAACACCGGGGAGCTGTTTTTT. Together with reference TRBV9 and TRBJ2-2, the CDR3 gives the full variable domain: DSGVTQTPKHLITATGQRVTLRCSPRSGDLSVYWYQQSLDQGLQFLIQYYNGEERAKGNILERFSAQQFPDLHSELNLSSLELGDSALYFCASSVLSGRAANTGELFFGEGSRLTVL.

The chain joins TRBV5-1 to TRBJ1-1; 8 bases match TRBD1. The CDR3 totals 16 residues. Looked up from germline, CDR1 is SGHRS and CDR2 is YFSETQ. V gave up 2 bases and J gave up 1 base; unmatched junction bases: 7. CDR3 residues: CASSFGQGARNTEAFF. CDR3 DNA: TGCGCCAGCAGCTTCGGTCAGGGGGCGAGGAACACTGAAGCTTTCTTT.

This clonotype was seen at least ten times. This chain links TRBV12-3 or TRBV12-4 with TRBJ1-1; 7 nucleotides line up with TRBD1. The CDR3 extends over 15 amino acids. Trimming at V came to 6 bases and at J to 4 bases, leaving 11 bases not matched to a gene. In DNA, the CDR3 is TGTGCCAGCAGCCCCCGACAGGGACTTACCACTGAAGCTTTCTTT. It is translated as CASSPRQGLTTEAFF.

This clonotype showed up just once. The chain is built from TRBV12-3 or TRBV12-4 and TRBJ2-3, with no clear D. Trimming removed 5 bases at V and 0 bases at J, with 15 bases between. The CDR3 loop spans 16 amino acids. The CDR3 DNA follows: TGTGCCAGCAGTCCCCAGCGCAAGGCCAGCACAGATACGCAGTATTTT. Protein product: CASSPQRKASTDTQYF.

The genes are TRBV11-3 and TRBJ1-1; a possible D gene is TRBD1 (5 bases). Trimming took 3 bases from V and 7 from J, leaving 15 bases between them. Per the germline V gene, CDR1 is SGHNT and CDR2 is YENEEA. CDR3 length: 14 amino acids. CDR3 loop: CASSFSQGMGEAFF. The DNA of the CDR3 is TGTGCCAGCAGCTTTTCCCAGGGTATGGGTGAAGCTTTCTTT.

This clonotype was counted only a few times. The chain combines TRBV11-2 with TRBJ2-7; 9 bases line up with TRBD1. This CDR3 spans 12 amino acids. J was trimmed by 6 bases and V by 5 bases; bases with no gene match: 2. Germline V gene data show CDR1 as SGHAT and CDR2 as FQNNGV. CDR3 region: CASSGQGTEQYF. In nucleotides, the CDR3 is TGTGCCAGCAGCGGACAGGGGACCGAGCAGTACTTC.

This clonotype was recorded a few times. The rearrangement joins TRBV7-9 to TRBJ1-2, with 7 nucleotides matching TRBD1. Germline CDR1 reads SEHNR; CDR2 reads FQNEAQ (reference sequence). CDR3 length equals 15 residues. V lost 1 base, J lost 5 bases, and 7 bases stayed unmatched. The CDR3 DNA is TGTGCCAGCAGCTTAGGACAGGGTGAACGTTATGGCTACACCTTC. Translating it yields CASSLGQGERYGYTF.